This T cell receptor beta chain derives from a study of CD8 T cells in ankylosing spondylitis. The CDR3 is 14 amino acids. V lost 3 bases, J lost 4 bases, and 2 bases stayed unmatched. Notes on the study in general: In reactive arthritis synovial fluid and blood, some motif variants had been reported before.

This clonotype was observed a few times. Its specificity is not known. TCRdb redid the calling of the 5' RACE reads with MiXCR, one entry per CDR3 protein. The table shows 250,000 to 300,000 distinct CDR3 sequences, with 20% occurring only once. The rearrangement links TRBV12-3 or TRBV12-4 to TRBJ1-2; 10 nucleotides align to TRBD1. This clonotype was sampled from a male donor with ankylosing spondylitis or in good health (not recorded which). The specimen was blood, either unsorted or a sorted T cell fraction (not recorded which). CDR3 loop: CASSLTGGGYGYTF. The CDR3 DNA is TGTGCCAGCAGTTTGACAGGGGGCGGCTATGGCTACACCTTC.